This record covers a single TCR beta chain. Its antigen remains unidentified. No base qualities exist here, and no much larger clone lies one base off it. Whole blood was collected in K2EDTA tubes by collaborating institutions according to the institutions' own protocols. For TCRbeta analysis, collaborator samples were shipped as frozen whole blood, as isolated PBMCs, or as DNA extracted from either sample type. The data belong to a study of blood T cell repertoires in COVID-19 (dated by TCRdb to about 2020). Background on the whole study: The collaborator samples originated in the United States, Italy and Spain and spanned the acute and convalescent phases of COVID-19. The material from the prospective study consisted of cDNA or gDNA derived from T cells, B-cell-depleted T cells, or PBMCs. Subjects who had been exposed to COVID-19, were actively infected with it, or had recovered from it provided the deeply sampled blood TCRbeta repertoires that made up the dataset. The repertoires were made available in a free public database intended to serve as a resource for research on the immune response to SARS-CoV-2. The samples were drawn from the first 160 participants of the ongoing ImmuneRACE study and from 950 to 1,500 subjects provided by 6 global collaborators. Nearly every sample came with metadata listing a de-identified subject ID, COVID-19 status, age in years and sex. Where HLA class I and class II types were available, the types were taken from metadata supplied by the sample provider, not from assay-based typing. The full study reports these points: Clinical and demographic metadata were provided uncurated, with the amount varying by source and participant.

V and J lose 4 bases and 4 bases, and a span of 20 bases separates them. The CDR3, from cysteine to valine, totals 16 residues. The DNA shown is the 48-base CDR3, in frame from base 1. In the germline V gene, CDR1 corresponds to MNHNS and CDR2 to SASEGT. TCRbeta CDR3 regions were amplified from genomic DNA by means of the immunoSEQ Assay, a bias-controlled multiplex PCR. The original pipeline was this. The number of nucleated cells in each sample was estimated by amplification of reference gene primers within the assay. Sequence reads were collapsed and filtered to measure the absolute abundance of every unique TCRbeta CDR3 rearrangement. For each sample, productive Simpson clonality was calculated as the square root of Simpson's diversity index over productive rearrangements. Drawn from immuneACCESS, this table holds only the in-frame rearrangements with V and J called that TCRdb kept. Clones are partly lost; checked studies trace under half to an unresolved V gene and leave the rest unexplained. The D gene and trimming were derived from the DNA, and the V and J assignments and clone size from that table. The sample table shows under 200,000 clones, and over 90% are seen once. Approximately 0.48% of the sample is in the top ten clones.

The source is a man aged 50 to 60 with acute or convalescent COVID-19. The V gene is TRBV6-1 and the J gene is TRBJ2-7; a weak D assignment points to TRBD2 (6 bases agree). The sample consisted of peripheral blood. The DNA reads TGTGCCAGCAGTGTCCTCGTCGGAGGGGTAGATTACGAGCAGTACGTC. This sequence encodes CASSVLVGGVDYEQYV.